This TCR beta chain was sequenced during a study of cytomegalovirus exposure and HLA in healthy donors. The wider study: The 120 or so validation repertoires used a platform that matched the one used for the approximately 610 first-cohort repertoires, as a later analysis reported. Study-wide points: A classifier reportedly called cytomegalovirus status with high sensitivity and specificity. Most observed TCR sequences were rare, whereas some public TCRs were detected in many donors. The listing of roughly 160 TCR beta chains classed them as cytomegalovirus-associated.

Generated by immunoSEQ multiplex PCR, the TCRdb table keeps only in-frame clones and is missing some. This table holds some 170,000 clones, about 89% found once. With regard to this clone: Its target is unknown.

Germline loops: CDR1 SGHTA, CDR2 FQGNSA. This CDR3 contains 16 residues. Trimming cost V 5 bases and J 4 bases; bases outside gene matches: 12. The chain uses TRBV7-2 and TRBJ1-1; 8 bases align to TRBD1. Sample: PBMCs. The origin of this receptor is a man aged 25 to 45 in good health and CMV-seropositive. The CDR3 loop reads CASSRAPTGVGTEAFF. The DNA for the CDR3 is TGTGCCAGCAGCCGAGCCCCGACAGGGGTGGGCACTGAAGCTTTCTTT. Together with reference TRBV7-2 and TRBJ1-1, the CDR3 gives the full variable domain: GAGVSQSPSNKVTEKGKDVELRCDPISGHTALYWYRQSLGQGLEFLIYFQGNSAPDKSGLPSDRFSAERTGGSVSTLTIQRTQQEDSAVYLCASSRAPTGVGTEAFFGQGTRLTVV.